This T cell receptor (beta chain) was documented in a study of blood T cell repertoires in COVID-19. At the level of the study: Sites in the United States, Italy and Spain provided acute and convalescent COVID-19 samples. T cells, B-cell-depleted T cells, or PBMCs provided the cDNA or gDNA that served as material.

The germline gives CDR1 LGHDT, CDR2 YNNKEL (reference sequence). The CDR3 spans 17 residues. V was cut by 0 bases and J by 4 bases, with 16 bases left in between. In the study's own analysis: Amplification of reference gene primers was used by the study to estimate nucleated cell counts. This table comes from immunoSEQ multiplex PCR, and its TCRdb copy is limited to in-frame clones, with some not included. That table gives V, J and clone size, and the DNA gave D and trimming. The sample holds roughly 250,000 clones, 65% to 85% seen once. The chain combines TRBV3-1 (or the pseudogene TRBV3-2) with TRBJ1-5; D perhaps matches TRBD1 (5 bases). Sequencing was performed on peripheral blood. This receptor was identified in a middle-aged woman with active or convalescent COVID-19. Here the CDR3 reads CASSQDWPPGPNQPQHF. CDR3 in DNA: TGTGCCAGCAGCCAAGATTGGCCGCCAGGGCCTAATCAGCCCCAGCATTTT.